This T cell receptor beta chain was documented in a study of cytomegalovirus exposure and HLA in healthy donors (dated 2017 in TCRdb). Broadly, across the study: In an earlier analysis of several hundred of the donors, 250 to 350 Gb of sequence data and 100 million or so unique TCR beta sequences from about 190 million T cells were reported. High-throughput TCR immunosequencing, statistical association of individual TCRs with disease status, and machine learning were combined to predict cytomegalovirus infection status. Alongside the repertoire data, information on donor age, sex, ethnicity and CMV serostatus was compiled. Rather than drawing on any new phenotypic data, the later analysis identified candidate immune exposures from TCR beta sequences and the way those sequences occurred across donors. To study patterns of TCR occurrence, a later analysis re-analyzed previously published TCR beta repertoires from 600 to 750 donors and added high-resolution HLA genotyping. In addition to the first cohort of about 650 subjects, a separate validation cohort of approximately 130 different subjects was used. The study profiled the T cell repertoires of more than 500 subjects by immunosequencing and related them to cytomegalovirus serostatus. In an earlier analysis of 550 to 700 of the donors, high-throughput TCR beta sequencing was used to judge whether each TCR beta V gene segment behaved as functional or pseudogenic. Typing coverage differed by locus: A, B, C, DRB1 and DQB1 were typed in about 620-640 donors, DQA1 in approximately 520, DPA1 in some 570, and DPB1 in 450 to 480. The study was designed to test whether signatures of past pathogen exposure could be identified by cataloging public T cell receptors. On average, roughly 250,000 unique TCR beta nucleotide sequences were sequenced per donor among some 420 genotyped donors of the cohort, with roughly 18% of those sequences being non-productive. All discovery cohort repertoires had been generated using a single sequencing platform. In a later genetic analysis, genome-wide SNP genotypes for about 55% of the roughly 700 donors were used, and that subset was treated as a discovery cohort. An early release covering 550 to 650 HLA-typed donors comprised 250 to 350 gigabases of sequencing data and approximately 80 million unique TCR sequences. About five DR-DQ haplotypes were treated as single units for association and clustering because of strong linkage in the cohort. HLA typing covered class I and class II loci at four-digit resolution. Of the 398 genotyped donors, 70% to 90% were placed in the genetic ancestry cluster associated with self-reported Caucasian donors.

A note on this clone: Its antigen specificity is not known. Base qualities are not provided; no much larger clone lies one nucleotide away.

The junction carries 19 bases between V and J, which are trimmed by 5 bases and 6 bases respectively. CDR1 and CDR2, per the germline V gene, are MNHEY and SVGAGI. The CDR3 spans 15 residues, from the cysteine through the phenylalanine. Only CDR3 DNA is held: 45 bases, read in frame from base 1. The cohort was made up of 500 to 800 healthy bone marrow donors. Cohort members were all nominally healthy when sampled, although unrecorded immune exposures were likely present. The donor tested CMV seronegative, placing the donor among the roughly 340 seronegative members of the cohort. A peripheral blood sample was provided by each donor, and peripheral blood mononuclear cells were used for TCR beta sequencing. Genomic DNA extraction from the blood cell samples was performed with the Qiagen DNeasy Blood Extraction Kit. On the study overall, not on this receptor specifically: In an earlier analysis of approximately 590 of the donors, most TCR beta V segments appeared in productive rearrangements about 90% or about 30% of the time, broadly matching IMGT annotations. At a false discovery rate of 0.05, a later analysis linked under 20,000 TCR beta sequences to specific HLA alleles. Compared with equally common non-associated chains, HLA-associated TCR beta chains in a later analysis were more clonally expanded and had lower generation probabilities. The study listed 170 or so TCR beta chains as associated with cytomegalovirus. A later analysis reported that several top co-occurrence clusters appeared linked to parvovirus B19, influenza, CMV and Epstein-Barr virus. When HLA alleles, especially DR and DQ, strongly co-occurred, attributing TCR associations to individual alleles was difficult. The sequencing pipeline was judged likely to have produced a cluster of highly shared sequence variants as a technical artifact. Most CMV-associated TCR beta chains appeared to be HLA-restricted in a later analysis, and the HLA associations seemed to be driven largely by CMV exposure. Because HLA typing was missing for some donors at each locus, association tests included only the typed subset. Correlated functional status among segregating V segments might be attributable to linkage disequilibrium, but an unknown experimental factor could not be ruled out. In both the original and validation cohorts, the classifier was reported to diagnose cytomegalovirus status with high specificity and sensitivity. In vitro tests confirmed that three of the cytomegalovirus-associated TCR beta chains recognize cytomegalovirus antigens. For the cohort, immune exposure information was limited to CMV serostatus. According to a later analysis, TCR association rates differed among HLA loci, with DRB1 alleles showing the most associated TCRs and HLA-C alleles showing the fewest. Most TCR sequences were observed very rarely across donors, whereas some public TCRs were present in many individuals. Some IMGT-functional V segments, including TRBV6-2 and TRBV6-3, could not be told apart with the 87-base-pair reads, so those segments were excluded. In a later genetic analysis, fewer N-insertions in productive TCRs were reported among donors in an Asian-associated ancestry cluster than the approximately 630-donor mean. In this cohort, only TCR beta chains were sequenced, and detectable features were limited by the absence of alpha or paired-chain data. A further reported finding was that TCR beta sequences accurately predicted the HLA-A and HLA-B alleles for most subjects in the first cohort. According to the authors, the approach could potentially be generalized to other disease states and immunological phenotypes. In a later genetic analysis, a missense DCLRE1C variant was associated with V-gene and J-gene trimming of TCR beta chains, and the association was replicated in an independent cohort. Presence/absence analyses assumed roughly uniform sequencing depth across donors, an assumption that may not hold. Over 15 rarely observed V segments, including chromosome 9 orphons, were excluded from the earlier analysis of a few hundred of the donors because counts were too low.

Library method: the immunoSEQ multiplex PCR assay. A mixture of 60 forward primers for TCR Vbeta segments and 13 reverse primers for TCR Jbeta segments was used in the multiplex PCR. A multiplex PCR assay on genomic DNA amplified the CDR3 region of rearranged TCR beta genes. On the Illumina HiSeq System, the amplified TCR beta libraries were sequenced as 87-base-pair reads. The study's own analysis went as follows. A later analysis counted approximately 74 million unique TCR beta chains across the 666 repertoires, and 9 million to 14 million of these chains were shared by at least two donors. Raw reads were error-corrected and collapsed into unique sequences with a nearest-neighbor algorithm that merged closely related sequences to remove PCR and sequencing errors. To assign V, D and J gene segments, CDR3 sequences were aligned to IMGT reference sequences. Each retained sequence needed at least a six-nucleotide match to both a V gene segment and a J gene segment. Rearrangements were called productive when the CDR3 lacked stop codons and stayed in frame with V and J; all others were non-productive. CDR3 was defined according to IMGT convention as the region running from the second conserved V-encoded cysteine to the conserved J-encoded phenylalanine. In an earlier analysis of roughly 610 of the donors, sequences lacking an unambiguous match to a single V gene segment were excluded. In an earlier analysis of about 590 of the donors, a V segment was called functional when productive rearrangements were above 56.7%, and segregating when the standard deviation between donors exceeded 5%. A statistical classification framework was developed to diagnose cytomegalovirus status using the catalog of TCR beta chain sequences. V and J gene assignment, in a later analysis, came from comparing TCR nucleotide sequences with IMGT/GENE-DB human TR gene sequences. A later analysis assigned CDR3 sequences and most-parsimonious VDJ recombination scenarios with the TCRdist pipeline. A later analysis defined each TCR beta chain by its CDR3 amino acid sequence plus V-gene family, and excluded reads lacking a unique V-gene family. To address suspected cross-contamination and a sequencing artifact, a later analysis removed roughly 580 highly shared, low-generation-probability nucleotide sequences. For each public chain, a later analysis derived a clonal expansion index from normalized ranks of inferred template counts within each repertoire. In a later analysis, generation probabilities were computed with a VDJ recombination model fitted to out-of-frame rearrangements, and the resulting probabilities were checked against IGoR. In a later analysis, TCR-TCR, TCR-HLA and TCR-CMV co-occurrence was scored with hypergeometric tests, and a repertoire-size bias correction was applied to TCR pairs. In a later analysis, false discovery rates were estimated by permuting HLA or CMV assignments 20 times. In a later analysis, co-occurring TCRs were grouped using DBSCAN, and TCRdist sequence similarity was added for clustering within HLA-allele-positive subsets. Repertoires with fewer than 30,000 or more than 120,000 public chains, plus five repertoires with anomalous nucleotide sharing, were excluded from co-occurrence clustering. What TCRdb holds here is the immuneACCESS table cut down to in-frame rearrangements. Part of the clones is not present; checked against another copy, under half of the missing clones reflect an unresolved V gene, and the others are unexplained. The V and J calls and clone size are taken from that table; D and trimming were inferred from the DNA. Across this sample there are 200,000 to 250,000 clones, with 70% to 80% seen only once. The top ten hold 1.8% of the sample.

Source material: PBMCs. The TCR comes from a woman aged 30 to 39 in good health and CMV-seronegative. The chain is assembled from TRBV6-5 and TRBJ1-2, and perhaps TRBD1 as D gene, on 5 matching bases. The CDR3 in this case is CASSRAGALGHGYTF. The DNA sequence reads TGTGCCAGCAGTCGAGCGGGTGCACTGGGGCATGGCTACACCTTC.